The present TCR beta chain was sequenced within a study of blood T cell repertoires in COVID-19. Sequenced by immunoSEQ multiplex PCR; TCRdb stores in-frame clones only, minus some. The data show 150,000 to 200,000 clones, with roughly four fifths seen just once and around 12% held by the top ten. The CDR3 is made up of 17 amino acids. V shed 0 bases and J shed 3 bases, with 14 bases lying between them. Germline V lookup: CDR1 SNHLY, CDR2 FYNNEI. Sequencing used PBMCs or T cells enriched from blood (not recorded which). The TCR originated in a man in his forties or fifties who had recovered from COVID-19. J is TRBJ2-2 and V is TRBV2, with a tentative D call TRBD2 (6 bases). The CDR3 reads CASSEAPGSLYTGELFF. The CDR3 nucleotides are TGTGCCAGCAGTGAAGCCCCCGGGAGTCTCTACACCGGGGAGCTGTTTTTT.